The clone carrying this T cell receptor (beta chain) occurred many times. Using RNA transcripts, the TCR beta CDR3 regions were amplified. Amplification began with first-round RT-PCR using HTBI primers, then second-round multiplex PCR was performed. TCRdb fed the multiplex PCR reads into MiXCR, producing one record per CDR3 protein. This sample has around 590,000 distinct CDR3 sequences, with about two fifths found just once. The sample is drawn from a study of Graves' ophthalmopathy and Graves' hyperthyroidism. The wider study: Stable hyperthyroid donors showed no ophthalmopathy during 18 months follow-up.

The ends were cut back, 2 bases at V and 1 base at J, with 14 bases in the middle. Germline V gene sequence: CDR1 SGHVS, CDR2 FQNEAQ. The CDR3 totals 16 residues. This rearrangement joins TRBV7-8 to TRBJ1-1; the D is unclear. This sequence originates from an adult man with Graves' hyperthyroidism. The sample taken for sequencing was peripheral blood or thyroid tissue (not recorded which). The CDR3 nucleotides read TGTGCCAGCAGCTTAATGTGGATCGAGAAGAACACTGAAGCTTTCTTT. It codes for CASSLMWIEKNTEAFF. The full variable domain, in which reference TRBV7-8 and TRBJ1-1 provide the parts outside the CDR3, is GAGVSQSPRYKVAKRGQDVALRCDPISGHVSLFWYQQALGQGPEFLTYFQNEAQLDKSGLPSDRFFAERPEGSVSTLKIQRTQQEDSAVYLCASSLMWIEKNTEAFFGQGTRLTVV.